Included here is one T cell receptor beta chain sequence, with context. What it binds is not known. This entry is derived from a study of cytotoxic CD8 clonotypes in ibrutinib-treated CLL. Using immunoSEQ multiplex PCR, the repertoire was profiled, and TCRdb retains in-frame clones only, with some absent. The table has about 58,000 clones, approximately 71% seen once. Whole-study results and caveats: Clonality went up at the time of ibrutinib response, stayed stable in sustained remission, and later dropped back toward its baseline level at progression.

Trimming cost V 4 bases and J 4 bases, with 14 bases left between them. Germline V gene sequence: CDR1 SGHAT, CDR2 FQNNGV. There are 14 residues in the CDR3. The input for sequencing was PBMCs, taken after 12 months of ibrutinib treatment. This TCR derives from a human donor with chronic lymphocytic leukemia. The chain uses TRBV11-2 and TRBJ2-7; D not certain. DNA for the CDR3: TGTGCCAGCAGCTCCATAGCCCGTCCTTACGAGCAGTACTTC. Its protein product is CASSSIARPYEQYF. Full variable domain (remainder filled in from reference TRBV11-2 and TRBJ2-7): EAGVAQSPRYKIIEKRQSVAFWCNPISGHATLYWYQQILGQGPKLLIQFQNNGVVDDSQLPKDRFSAERLKGVDSTLKIQPAKLEDSAVYLCASSSIARPYEQYFGPGTRLTVT.